The sequence of this TCR beta chain was determined in a study of T-cell memory formation after mild COVID-19. This clonotype was seen ten or more times. Its target is unknown. Study-wide results and caveats: Memory sampled before infection contained some responding clones, suggesting cross-reactive memory joined. Later expanders leaned toward CD4+, whereas clones contracting from day 15 to 85 were balanced CD4/CD8.

It was 5'RACE with constant-segment primers that produced the TCR alpha and TCR beta cDNA libraries, which carried sample barcodes and UMIs. TCRdb re-derived calls from the 5' RACE reads in MiXCR, one entry per CDR3 protein. The table shows about 250,000 distinct CDR3 sequences, with about 15% occurring only once. Sequencing was carried out using PBMCs or a T cell subset sorted from them (not recorded which). The sequence was collected from a man between 18 and 35 years old who had mild COVID-19 (a few samples of this study predate the infection). Cell type and time point are not known.

This CDR3 is CASSAGGAYNEQFF. In DNA, the CDR3 is TGCGCCAGCAGCGCCGGGGGGGCTTACAATGAGCAGTTCTTC. The rearrangement joins TRBV5-1 to TRBJ2-1, with 8 positions matching TRBD2. The CDR3 has 14 amino acids. Germline V gene lookup returns CDR1 SGHRS and CDR2 YFSETQ. V lost 4 bases, J lost 4 bases, and 4 bases stayed unmatched.